This entry lists 21 T cell receptor beta chains sequenced from one sample in a study of cytomegalovirus exposure and HLA in healthy donors. The PCR made use of 60 Vbeta and 13 Jbeta primers. Sequencing used immunoSEQ multiplex PCR; TCRdb keeps in-frame clones, though not all of them. Of 180,000 or so clones in the sample, roughly 84% were seen once. The sample was PBMCs. All receptors derive from a male donor in good health and CMV-seronegative.

The chain carries TRBV7-9 and TRBJ2-5; 10 nucleotides agree with TRBD2. With V trimmed by 7 bases and J by 4 bases, 6 bases remained unmatched. The germline V gene has CDR1 SEHNR and CDR2 FQNEAQ (reference sequence). The CDR3 covers 14 residues. CDR3 in DNA: TGTGCCAGCACCCAAGCGGGGGGGGGAGAGACCCAGTACTTC. Its translation is CASTQAGGGETQYF.

This chain links TRBV27 with TRBJ2-5; 9 bases are shared with TRBD2. With V trimmed by 8 bases and J by 5 bases, 12 bases remained unmatched. There are 15 residues in the CDR3. CDR1 MNHEY and CDR2 SMNVEV come from the germline V gene (reference sequence). CDR3 DNA sequence: TGTGCCAGCCGGTCCGGGACTAGCATCCGGGAGACCCAGTACTTC. As protein: CASRSGTSIRETQYF.

The CDR3 protein is CASSHRQGGTDTQYF. In DNA form, the CDR3 reads TGTGCCAGCAGTCACCGACAGGGGGGCACAGATACGCAGTATTTT. This chain links TRBV6-5 with TRBJ2-3; 9 positions match TRBD1. V shed 5 bases, J shed 1 base, and the junction held 4 bases outside the gene matches. The CDR3 is 15 residues long. Germline loops: CDR1 MNHEY, CDR2 SVGAGI.

The chain uses TRBV7-9 and TRBJ1-6; 8 bases are a match to TRBD1. This CDR3 has 17 amino acids. V lost 3 bases to trimming and J lost 1 base; unmatched junction nucleotides: 5. CDR1 is SEHNR, CDR2 FQNEAQ, per germline (reference sequence). The CDR3 nucleotides read TGTGCCAGCAGCTTTAGCAGGGGGCAATCCTATAATTCACCCCTCCACTTT. Protein sequence: CASSFSRGQSYNSPLHF.

This clone is a singleton in its sample. The V and J genes are TRBV11-2 and TRBJ2-5; possible D gene TRBD1, 5 bases. Deletions cut 5 bases from V and 1 base from J, with 11 bases between. CDR3 length equals 14 residues. The germline V gene encodes CDR1 SGHAT and CDR2 FQNNGV. CDR3 region: CASSLTTVQETQYF. The CDR3, as DNA: TGTGCCAGCAGCCTTACGACAGTCCAAGAGACCCAGTACTTC.

The gene calls are TRBV9 and TRBJ2-1, with 10 bases aligning to TRBD2. CDR3 size: 18 residues. CDR1 and CDR2 from the germline V gene are SGDLS and YYNGEE. The J segment lost 0 bases and the V segment lost 5 bases, leaving 11 bases of the junction unmatched. The CDR3 DNA is TGTGCCAGCAGTCCCCGCTTAGCGGGAGGCCGCTCCTACAATGAGCAGTTCTTC. Translating gives CASSPRLAGGRSYNEQFF.

The J gene is TRBJ2-5, the V gene TRBV7-9; weak D call: TRBD1 (5 bases). Trimming took 5 bases from V and 0 from J, leaving 13 bases between them. CDR3 length: 15 residues. Germline V gene data show CDR1 as SEHNR and CDR2 as FQNEAQ (reference sequence). CDR3 in DNA: TGTGCCAGCAGCCGTCTACCGACAGACCAAGAGACCCAGTACTTC. Translating gives CASSRLPTDQETQYF.

V gene TRBV21-1 combines with J gene TRBJ2-3; the D segment call TRBD1 is taken from the table without a DNA check. TRBV21-1 constitutes a pseudogene. This CDR3 region has 16 residues. The CDR3 DNA follows: TGTGCCAGCAGCAACCGAAGGGGGCCCCGCACAGATACGCAGTATTTT. Translating gives CASSNRRGPRTDTQYF.

This chain joins TRBV7-2 and TRBJ2-2; D uncertain. Trimming pared 2 bases from V and 6 bases from J, leaving 7 bases between. Germline lookup yields CDR1 SGHTA and CDR2 FQGNSA. This CDR3 has 13 residues. The CDR3 loop is CASSLPPAGELFF. CDR3 DNA: TGTGCCAGCAGCTTACCCCCCGCCGGGGAGCTGTTTTTT.

The CDR3, as DNA: TGTGCCAGCAGCTACAGGGGGCGGAATGAAAAACTGTTTTTT. It encodes CASSYRGRNEKLFF. The genes are TRBV7-2 and TRBJ1-4; 9 nucleotides agree with TRBD1. CDR1 is SGHTA, CDR2 FQGNSA, per germline. V lost 4 bases to trimming and J lost 5 bases; unmatched junction nucleotides: 2. The CDR3 is 14 residues long. Full variable domain (rest looked up from reference TRBV7-2 and TRBJ1-4): GAGVSQSPSNKVTEKGKDVELRCDPISGHTALYWYRQSLGQGLEFLIYFQGNSAPDKSGLPSDRFSAERTGGSVSTLTIQRTQQEDSAVYLCASSYRGRNEKLFFGSGTQLSVL.

V is TRBV11-2 and J is TRBJ2-7; a possible D gene is TRBD2 (7 bases). CDR1 is SGHAT and CDR2 is FQNNGV in the germline V gene. The CDR3 loop spans 15 amino acids. V was shortened by 5 bases and J by 2 bases, with 16 bases between the two germline ends. The CDR3 spells CASSPPEGGTYEQYF. CDR3 DNA: TGTGCCAGCAGCCCCCCCGAGGGGGGGACCTACGAGCAGTACTTC.

V usage is TRBV7-8 and J usage is TRBJ1-1; D perhaps matches TRBD1 (6 bases). With 2 bases removed from V and 0 bases from J, the gap between germline ends came to 10 bases. The CDR3 is 15 amino acids. From germline, CDR1 is SGHVS and CDR2 FQNEAQ. CDR3 bases: TGTGCCAGCAGCTTATATTGGGGGCTGAACACTGAAGCTTTCTTT. This sequence encodes CASSLYWGLNTEAFF.

V is TRBV7-6 and J is TRBJ2-7; D unresolved. In germline, CDR1 is SGHVS, CDR2 FNYEAQ. The length of the CDR3 is 14 residues. Trimming took 2 bases from V and 2 from J, leaving 10 bases between them. The CDR3 sequence: CASSLSHLAYEQYF. The CDR3 DNA reads TGTGCCAGCAGCTTATCACATCTAGCCTACGAGCAGTACTTC.

The J gene is TRBJ2-5, the V gene TRBV28; 7 bases line up with TRBD1. The better agreement between TRBJ2-7 and the DNA end casts doubt on the J call. Germline V gives CDR1 MDHEN, CDR2 SYDVKM. The CDR3 spans 15 residues. This CDR3 reads CASSPAGTALYEQYF. The CDR3 nucleotides are TGTGCCAGCAGTCCCGCCGGGACAGCACTCTACGAGCAGTACTTC.

This chain links TRBV2 with TRBJ2-7, with D possibly TRBD1 on 5 matching bases. CDR3 length equals 14 residues. V gave up 7 bases and J gave up 1 base, with 14 bases separating them. The V gene's germline CDR1 is SNHLY and CDR2 FYNNEI. The DNA of the CDR3 is TGTGCCAGCAAGCAGACAGACCCTTCCTACGAGCAGTACTTC. Residues: CASKQTDPSYEQYF. Filled out from reference TRBV2 and TRBJ2-7, the complete variable domain reads EPEVTQTPSHQVTQMGQEVILRCVPISNHLYFYWYRQILGQKVEFLVSFYNNEISEKSEIFDDQFSVERPDGSNFTLKIRSTKLEDSAMYFCASKQTDPSYEQYFGPGTRLTVT.

The chain recombines TRBV11-2 with TRBJ2-1; weak D call: TRBD2 (7 bases). V was pared by 5 bases and J by 10 bases, with 18 bases between. This CDR3 has 14 residues. Germline CDR1 reads SGHAT; CDR2 reads FQNNGV. CDR3 in DNA: TGTGCCAGCAGCCAGGGGCTAGCGGCCGGCGAGCAGTTCTTC. Encoded protein: CASSQGLAAGEQFF.

CDR3 residues: CASSWGAGYEQYF. The CDR3 coding sequence is TGTGCCAGCAGCTGGGGAGCGGGTTACGAGCAGTACTTC. The rearrangement joins TRBV7-2 to TRBJ2-7; weak D call: TRBD2 (6 bases). The V end lost 4 bases, the J end lost 4 bases, and 11 bases lay between the germline ends. Germline assignment: CDR1 SGHTA and CDR2 FQGNSA. The CDR3 has 13 amino acids.

V gene TRBV28 combines with J gene TRBJ2-1; the match to TRBD2 covers 8 bases. This CDR3 region has 14 residues. CDR1 and CDR2 from the germline V gene are MDHEN and SYDVKM. V lost 8 bases, J lost 3 bases, and 6 bases stayed unmatched. The CDR3 DNA is TGTGCCAGCGGTCTTAGCGGGGTCTACAATGAGCAGTTCTTC. Amino acids: CASGLSGVYNEQFF.

This clone was observed a handful of times. This chain's CDR3 is CASSSGLAAYEQYF. In DNA, the CDR3 is TGTGCCAGCAGTTCGGGACTAGCTGCCTACGAGCAGTACTTC. The chain is built from TRBV27 and TRBJ2-5, with 9 positions matching TRBD2. The J call may be wrong; the DNA end is better matched by TRBJ2-7. The CDR3 has 14 residues. The germline gives CDR1 MNHEY, CDR2 SMNVEV (reference sequence).

The chain has TRBV18 and TRBJ1-4, with TRBD1 matching 7 bases. CDR1 and CDR2 (germline): KGHSH, LQKENI. V lost 4 bases and J lost 4; bases outside the gene matches: 9. The CDR3 is 16 amino acids. Here the CDR3 reads CASSLQPGQINEKLFF. Here the CDR3 DNA reads TGTGCCAGCTCACTACAACCGGGACAGATTAATGAAAAACTGTTTTTT.

The chain combines TRBV30 with TRBJ1-2, with TRBD1 matching 12 bases. V gave up 8 bases and J gave up 4 bases; unmatched junction bases: 11. Germline CDR1 is GTSNPN and CDR2 is SVGIG (reference sequence). This CDR3 is built from 15 residues. CDR3 in DNA: TGTGCCACCCGGGACAGGGGGCCTCTGAGCTATGGCTACACCTTC. Protein: CATRDRGPLSYGYTF. Full variable domain (rest looked up from reference TRBV30 and TRBJ1-2): SQTIHQWPATLVQPVGSPLSLECTVEGTSNPNLYWYRQAAGRGLQLLFYSVGIGQISSEVPQNLSASRPQDRQFILSSKKLLLSDSGFYLCATRDRGPLSYGYTFGSGTRLTVV.